This T cell receptor (beta chain) originates from a study of cytomegalovirus exposure and HLA in healthy donors. This CDR3 region has 14 residues. Trimming took 2 bases from V and 7 from J, leaving 15 bases between them. Germline assignment: CDR1 SGHNT and CDR2 YENEEA. Study-wide findings and caveats: Cytomegalovirus-associated TCR beta chains were listed, numbering more than 150. In the roughly 120 validation repertoires, a later analysis found that first-cohort TCR clusters tended to co-occur.

The table came from immunoSEQ multiplex PCR; TCRdb's copy has only in-frame clones and leaves some out. This repertoire shows around 120,000 clones, roughly 88% found once; its top ten account for approximately 1.8%. On this clone itself: Its specificity is not known.

Sequencing was carried out using PBMCs. This rearrangement joins TRBV11-3 to TRBJ2-7; D perhaps matches TRBD1 (5 bases). The clonotype comes from a young man in good health and CMV-seronegative. Here the CDR3 reads CASSLSSRVGEQYF. The CDR3 DNA follows: TGTGCCAGCAGCTTAAGTAGCAGGGTTGGGGAGCAGTACTTC.